This T cell receptor (beta chain) derives from a study of response to subunit inactivated influenza vaccine. General study points: Few additional T cells are recruited per seasonal influenza vaccination, authors suggested.

TCRdb passed the RT-PCR reads through MiXCR, listing each CDR3 protein once. The data contain more than 550,000 distinct CDR3 sequences, 10% to 15% of them singletons. This clonotype occurred many times. The antigen is unknown. The CDR3 has 11 amino acids. Germline CDR1 reads LNHNV; CDR2 reads YYDKDF (reference sequence). V lost 3 bases, J lost 4 bases, and 3 bases lay in between. The clonotype was recovered from a man aged 50-59 years who received an inactivated influenza vaccine. The sample here was PBMCs from blood, taken on the day of vaccination. The chain employs TRBV15 and TRBJ2-5; D gene uncertain. In DNA form, the CDR3 reads TGTGCCACCAGCAGTTCAGAGACCCAGTACTTC. Translated: CATSSSETQYF.